The 24 T cell receptor beta chains reported below all come from one sample, sequenced in a study of T cell repertoires in cytomegalovirus infection. TCRdb itself ran the reads through MiXCR, one entry per CDR3 protein. Of 310,000 or so distinct CDR3 sequences in the sample, 17% were seen once. The sample was PBMCs. The origin of the receptors is a human donor in good health (CMV status not recorded). Some clones in this sample may be carry-over from other donors' samples.

The rearrangement uses TRBV6-2 or TRBV6-3 and TRBJ1-3, with D unresolved. Trimming removed 4 bases at V and 3 bases at J, with 13 bases between. This CDR3 region has 15 residues. The germline CDR1 and CDR2 sequences are MNHEY and SVGEGT. The CDR3 coding sequence is TGTGCCAGCAGTTCGCCGGGGTCTAATGGAAACACCATATATTTT. It specifies CASSSPGSNGNTIYF.

This clonotype has at least ten counts. This chain uses TRBV6-1 with TRBJ1-3, with D possibly being TRBD1 (5 bases). The germline gives CDR1 MNHNS, CDR2 SASEGT. V dropped 2 bases and J dropped 0 bases, with 17 bases sitting between them. CDR3 size: 18 residues. DNA for the CDR3: TGTGCCAGCAGTGAACATAGGGACTTCGGAAGCTCTGGAAACACCATATATTTT. Translation: CASSEHRDFGSSGNTIYF.

Points on this clonotype: The junction does not match germline at one end; this may be a read error. The rearrangement joins TRBV20-1 to TRBJ2-3; the match to TRBD2 covers 11 bases. CDR1 DFQATT and CDR2 SNEGSKA come from the germline V gene (reference sequence). The length of the CDR3 is 19 residues. CDR3 in DNA: TGCAGTGCTAGAGATCTCTATAGCGGGGGGGTGGTTGCGACAGATTCGCAGTATTTT. Translation gives CSARDLYSGGVVATDSQYF.

This clonotype was seen a handful of times. CDR3 amino acids: CAGRTGVGDTQYF. DNA of the CDR3: TGTGCCGGTAGGACAGGGGTGGGAGATACGCAGTATTTT. V gene TRBV6-2 or TRBV6-3 combines with J gene TRBJ2-3; 9 bases are a match to TRBD1. V shed 11 bases, J shed 5 bases, and the junction held 8 bases outside the gene matches. This CDR3 is 13 amino acids long. Germline values: CDR1 MNHEY, CDR2 SVGEGT.

The chain links TRBV5-1 to TRBJ1-6; 8 nucleotides align to TRBD1. Germline loops: CDR1 SGHRS, CDR2 YFSETQ. J was trimmed by 6 bases and V by 4 bases; bases with no gene match: 0. CDR3 length: 13 amino acids. The CDR3 spells CASSDRGNSPLHF. The CDR3 nucleotides are TGCGCCAGCAGCGACAGGGGTAATTCACCCCTCCACTTT.

This clonotype showed up many times. The V call is TRBV7-8, the J call TRBJ2-7; D remains ambiguous. Germline V CDR1 and CDR2: SGHVS, FQNEAQ. V lost 1 base and J lost 5, with 6 bases in between. The CDR3 totals 12 residues. CDR3 amino acids: CASSLDLNEQYF. The CDR3 DNA reads TGTGCCAGCAGCTTAGACCTAAACGAGCAGTACTTC. The full variable domain, with the rest looked up from reference TRBV7-8 and TRBJ2-7, is GAGVSQSPRYKVAKRGQDVALRCDPISGHVSLFWYQQALGQGPEFLTYFQNEAQLDKSGLPSDRFFAERPEGSVSTLKIQRTQQEDSAVYLCASSLDLNEQYFGPGTRLTVT.

With regard to this clonotype: A much larger clonotype is one base distant, so this may be a read error. The chain couples TRBV5-4 to TRBJ2-5; 10 positions agree with TRBD1. Germline lookup yields CDR1 SGHNT and CDR2 YYREEE (reference sequence). Trimming at V came to 4 bases and at J to 4 bases, leaving 7 bases not matched to a gene. The CDR3 is 15 residues long. This CDR3 is CASSTPGQGRETQYF. The CDR3 DNA reads TGTGCCAGCAGCACACCGGGACAGGGGCGAGAGACCCAGTACTTC.

This clonotype was seen at least ten times. The chain joins TRBV7-2 to TRBJ1-3; D is perhaps TRBD1 (5 bases). Germline CDR1 and CDR2: SGHTA and FQGNSA. This CDR3 contains 14 residues. V was cut by 5 bases and J by 2 bases, with 10 bases left in between. The CDR3 nucleotides are TGTGCCAGCAGCCCAAGGGGAGCTGGAAACACCATATATTTT. Protein product: CASSPRGAGNTIYF.

A few counts support this clonotype. The J gene is TRBJ1-4, the V gene TRBV19; D perhaps matches TRBD1 (6 bases). Germline V gives CDR1 LNHDA, CDR2 SQIVND (reference sequence). Trimming left V 6 bases short and J 0 bases short, with 17 bases between. The CDR3 loop spans 17 amino acids. CDR3 loop: CASRERRGIATNEKLFF. The CDR3 DNA reads as TGTGCCAGTAGAGAACGAAGGGGGATCGCAACTAATGAAAAACTGTTTTTT.

The chain joins TRBV6-1 to TRBJ2-3; 8 bases fit TRBD1. The CDR3 runs 15 residues. Trimming removed 5 bases from V and 4 bases from J; junction bases left unmatched: 8. Germline CDR1 is MNHNS and CDR2 is SASEGT. The CDR3 sequence is CASSPRTGFADTQYF. DNA of the CDR3: TGTGCCAGCAGTCCGCGGACAGGGTTCGCAGATACGCAGTATTTT.

Ten or more counts support this clonotype. This chain connects TRBV10-3 to TRBJ1-1, with D unresolved. Germline V lookup: CDR1 ENHRY, CDR2 SYGVKD. The CDR3 runs to 17 residues. V shed 3 bases and J shed 4 bases, with 21 bases lying between them. The CDR3 spells CAISDVVGSRGLTEAFF. The CDR3 DNA follows: TGTGCCATCAGTGACGTCGTAGGGTCGAGAGGGCTCACTGAAGCTTTCTTT.

This clonotype was seen more than once but under ten times. V and J are TRBV24-1 and TRBJ2-2; TRBD1 is a possible D gene (6 bases). V was cut by 3 bases and J by 2 bases, with 12 bases left in between. The CDR3 length is 16 residues. The V gene's germline CDR1 is KGHDR and CDR2 SFDVKD. CDR3 in amino acids: CATSDIRGQNTGELFF. The CDR3 DNA reads as TGTGCCACCAGTGATATCAGGGGTCAAAACACCGGGGAGCTGTTTTTT.

The chain employs TRBV12-3 or TRBV12-4 and TRBJ2-7; D is possibly TRBD1 (6 bases). This CDR3 has 15 residues. V shed 0 bases and J shed 6 bases, with 15 bases lying between them. Here the CDR3 DNA reads TGTGCCAGCAGTTTAGCCCCGGGACATTACGGCGAGCAGTACTTC. Translated, it gives CASSLAPGHYGEQYF.

This clonotype was recorded many times. The chain uses TRBV12-3 or TRBV12-4 and TRBJ1-4; TRBD1 agrees at 7 bases. V lost 6 bases to trimming and J lost 4 bases; unmatched junction nucleotides: 8. The CDR3 is 15 amino acids. The CDR3 spells CASSLRDRRNEKLFF. CDR3 nucleotides: TGTGCCAGCAGCCTCCGGGACAGACGTAATGAAAAACTGTTTTTT.

Only one count was recorded for this clonotype. CDR3 region: CATSRDKTGRDEQFF. The CDR3 coding sequence is TGTGCCACCAGCAGAGATAAAACAGGGAGGGATGAGCAGTTCTTC. The rearrangement joins TRBV15 to TRBJ2-1; D is possibly TRBD2 (7 bases). The V gene lost 0 bases and the J gene lost 8 bases, with 14 bases spanning the gap. Germline lookup yields CDR1 LNHNV and CDR2 YYDKDF (reference sequence). CDR3 length: 15 amino acids.

This clonotype was observed at least ten times. The chain carries TRBV12-3 or TRBV12-4 and TRBJ1-1, with TRBD1 identical over 8 bases. The CDR3 is made up of 15 amino acids. With 7 bases clipped from V and 6 bases from J, the junction kept 13 bases outside the gene matches. In nucleotides, the CDR3 is TGTGCCAGCACCCCAGCCCGGGACAGGTTTTCTGAAGCTTTCTTT. It translates to CASTPARDRFSEAFF.

At least ten counts were recorded for this clonotype. The chain employs TRBV7-2 and TRBJ2-7; tentatively, D is TRBD2 (7 bases). The germline CDR1 and CDR2 sequences are SGHTA and FQGNSA. V lost 5 bases, J lost 2 bases, and 13 bases lay in between. The CDR3 is 14 amino acids. The chain's CDR3 is CASSGGGPPYEQYF. The CDR3 bases are TGTGCCAGCAGCGGGGGGGGCCCCCCCTACGAGCAGTACTTC.

This clonotype was seen repeatedly, ten times or more. This chain connects TRBV12-3 or TRBV12-4 to TRBJ1-5, with TRBD1 matching 10 bases. The CDR3 length is 14 residues. With 6 bases clipped from V and 16 bases from J, the junction kept 15 bases outside the gene matches. The CDR3 spells CASSRSSGTGAVHF. For the CDR3, the DNA is TGTGCCAGCAGCCGATCGTCCGGGACAGGGGCTGTTCATTTT.

This clonotype appeared many times. The chain employs TRBV6-2 or TRBV6-3 and TRBJ2-2, with D uncertain. The V and J ends lost 5 bases and 4 bases respectively, with 11 bases between them. This CDR3 is 14 amino acids long. Germline CDR1 is MNHEY and CDR2 is SVGEGT. Written as DNA, the CDR3 is TGTGCCAGCAGTCGTCCCGGGCTCACCGGGGAGCTGTTTTTT. It encodes CASSRPGLTGELFF.

The chain recombines TRBV19 with TRBJ1-4; D gene uncertain. Germline V lookup: CDR1 LNHDA, CDR2 SQIVND (reference sequence). This CDR3 contains 15 residues. The V gene lost 5 bases and the J gene lost 0 bases, with 10 bases spanning the gap. The CDR3 sequence: CASSGGRSTNEKLFF. The CDR3 DNA reads as TGTGCCAGTAGTGGAGGTCGGTCAACTAATGAAAAACTGTTTTTT.

The rearrangement links TRBV28 to TRBJ1-1; D not resolved. Germline V gene data show CDR1 as MDHEN and CDR2 as SYDVKM. The V end was cut by 5 bases, the J end by 6 bases, with 13 bases between. CDR3 size: 13 residues. CDR3 residues: CASSPGRRAEAFF. In DNA form, the CDR3 reads TGTGCCAGCAGTCCGGGCCGGAGGGCTGAAGCTTTCTTT.

The chain recombines TRBV19 with TRBJ1-5; unclear D gene. The V end was cut by 2 bases, the J end by 3 bases, with 14 bases between. Germline V gene lookup returns CDR1 LNHDA and CDR2 SQIVND (reference sequence). The CDR3 spans 16 residues. In DNA, the CDR3 is TGTGCCAGTAGTATATCTAGCGGGATCTTCAATCAGCCCCAGCATTTT. This encodes CASSISSGIFNQPQHF.

This clonotype was counted at least ten times. The chain carries TRBV12-3 or TRBV12-4 and TRBJ1-5, with TRBD1 matching 7 bases. The CDR3 contains 16 residues. J lost 2 bases, V lost 2 bases, and 6 bases had no gene match. The CDR3 here is CASSLFGDSGNQPQHF. For the CDR3, the DNA is TGTGCCAGCAGTTTATTTGGGGACAGCGGCAATCAGCCCCAGCATTTT.

A note on this clonotype: The junction and the germline gene differ at one end; a read error may be behind it. The V gene is TRBV7-7, the J gene TRBJ1-2, with a tentative D call TRBD1 (6 bases). The length of the CDR3 is 16 residues. Germline CDR1 SSHAT, CDR2 FNYEAQ (reference sequence). Written as DNA, the CDR3 is TGTGCTAGCAGCGCCCCCGGGACACGGGTTAGCTATGGCTACACCTTC. This translates into CASSAPGTRVSYGYTF. Combining the CDR3 with reference TRBV7-7 and TRBJ1-2 gives the whole variable domain GAGVSQSPRYKVTKRGQDVTLRCDPISSHATLYWYQQALGQGPEFLTYFNYEAQPDKSGLPSDRFSAERPEGSISTLTIQRTEQRDSAMYRCASSAPGTRVSYGYTFGSGTRLTVV.